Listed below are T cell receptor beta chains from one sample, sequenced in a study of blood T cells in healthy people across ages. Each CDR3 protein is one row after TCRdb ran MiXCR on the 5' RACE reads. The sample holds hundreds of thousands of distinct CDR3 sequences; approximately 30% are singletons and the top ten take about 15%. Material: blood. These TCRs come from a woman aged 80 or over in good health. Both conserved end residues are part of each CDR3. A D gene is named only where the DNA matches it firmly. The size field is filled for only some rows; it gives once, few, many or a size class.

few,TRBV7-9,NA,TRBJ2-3,CASSLVPGKGTDTQYF,TGTGCCAGCAGCTTAGTGCCAGGGAAAGGAACAGATACGCAGTATTTT
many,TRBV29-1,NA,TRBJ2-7,CSVTGGVYEQYF,TGCAGCGTAACCGGGGGTGTCTACGAGCAGTACTTC
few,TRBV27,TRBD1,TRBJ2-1,CASSRDRGYSYNEQFF,TGTGCCAGCAGCCGGGACAGGGGGTACTCCTACAATGAGCAGTTCTTC
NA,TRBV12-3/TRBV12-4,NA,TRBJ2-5,CASSRSGTLETQYF,TGTGCCAGCAGCCGGTCCGGGACTTTAGAGACCCAGTACTTC
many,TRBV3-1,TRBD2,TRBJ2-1,CASSTRGLAGGPGEQFF,TGTGCCAGCAGCACCCGGGGACTAGCGGGGGGGCCGGGGGAGCAGTTCTTC
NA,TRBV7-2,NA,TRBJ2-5,CASSLVSGPQETQYF,TGTGCCAGCAGCTTAGTTTCGGGGCCGCAAGAGACCCAGTACTTC
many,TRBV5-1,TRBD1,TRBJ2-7,CASSLAGQFHEQYF,TGCGCCAGCAGCTTGGCGGGACAGTTCCACGAGCAGTACTTC
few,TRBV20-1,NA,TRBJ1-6,CSAQDIAINSPLHF,TGCAGTGCCCAGGACATCGCCATTAATTCACCCCTCCACTTT
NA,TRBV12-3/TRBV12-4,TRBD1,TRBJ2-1,CASSSRDRGPHNEQFF,TGTGCCAGCAGTTCCCGGGACAGGGGGCCCCACAATGAGCAGTTCTTC
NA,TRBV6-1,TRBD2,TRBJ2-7,CASSEVLGRGISYNEQYF,TGTGCCAGCAGTGAAGTTTTAGGGCGGGGGATCTCCTACAATGAGCAGTACTTC
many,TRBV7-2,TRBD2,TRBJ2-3,CASSLLAGSTDTQYF,TGTGCCAGCAGCTTATTAGCGGGGAGCACAGATACGCAGTATTTT
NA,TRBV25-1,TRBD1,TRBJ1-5,CASSGFQGAGQPQHF,TGTGCCAGCAGTGGATTCCAGGGGGCTGGGCAGCCCCAGCATTTT
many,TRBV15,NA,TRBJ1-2,CATSRDRAANYGYTF,TGTGCCACCAGCAGAGATAGGGCAGCTAACTATGGCTACACCTTC
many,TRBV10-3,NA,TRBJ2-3,CAISDNQGSRTDTQYF,TGTGCCATCAGTGATAACCAGGGTTCTCGGACAGATACGCAGTATTTT
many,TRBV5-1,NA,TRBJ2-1,CASSPSRGGPHEQFF,TGCGCCAGCAGCCCTTCGAGGGGGGGCCCCCATGAGCAGTTCTTC
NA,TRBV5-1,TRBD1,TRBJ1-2,CASSLAPDRVDGYTF,TGCGCCAGCAGCTTGGCCCCCGACAGGGTAGATGGCTACACCTTC
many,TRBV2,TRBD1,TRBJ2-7,CASSVDRGTFYEQYF,TGTGCCAGCAGTGTAGACAGGGGGACGTTCTACGAGCAGTACTTC
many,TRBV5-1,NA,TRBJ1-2,CASSNHKPYGYTF,TGCGCCAGCAGTAACCACAAGCCCTATGGCTACACCTTC
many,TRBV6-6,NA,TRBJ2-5,CASTPRVGYQGTQYF,TGTGCCAGCACTCCCCGGGTGGGATATCAAGGGACCCAGTACTTC
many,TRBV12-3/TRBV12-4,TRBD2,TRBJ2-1,CASRGLAENYNEQFF,TGTGCCAGCAGGGGACTAGCGGAGAATTACAATGAGCAGTTCTTC
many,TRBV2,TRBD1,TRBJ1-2,CASIGTGLSYTF,TGTGCCAGCATTGGGACAGGCCTCAGCTACACCTTC
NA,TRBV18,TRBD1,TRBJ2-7,CASSPQGAYVNEQYF,TGTGCCAGCTCACCGCAGGGGGCCTATGTCAATGAGCAGTACTTC
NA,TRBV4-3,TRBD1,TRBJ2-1,CASSQARQGENEQFF,TGCGCCAGCAGCCAAGCCCGACAGGGAGAGAATGAGCAGTTCTTC
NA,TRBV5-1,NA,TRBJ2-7,CASSLIGGGGSCNEQYF,TGCGCCAGCAGCTTGATTGGGGGAGGGGGATCCTGCAATGAGCAGTACTTC
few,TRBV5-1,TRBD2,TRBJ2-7,CASSLAGGDWNEQYF,TGCGCCAGCAGCTTGGCCGGGGGGGATTGGAATGAGCAGTACTTC
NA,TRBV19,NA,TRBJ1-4,CASGSPAGRGEKLFF,TGTGCCAGCGGCTCCCCGGCGGGAAGGGGTGAAAAACTGTTTTTT
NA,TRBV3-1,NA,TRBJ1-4,CASSQDCGQANEKLFF,TGTGCCAGCAGCCAAGATTGTGGGCAGGCTAATGAAAAACTGTTTTTT
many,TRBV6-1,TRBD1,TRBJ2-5,CASSGLTGGEWETQYF,TGTGCCAGCAGTGGACTAACAGGGGGCGAGTGGGAGACCCAGTACTTC
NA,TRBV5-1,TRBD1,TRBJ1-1,CASRPRQGPREFEAFF,TGCGCCAGCAGGCCGAGACAGGGGCCACGAGAGTTTGAAGCTTTCTTT
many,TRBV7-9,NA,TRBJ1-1,CASSLTANTEAFF,TGTGCCAGCAGCTTGACAGCGAACACTGAAGCTTTCTTT
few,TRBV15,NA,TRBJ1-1,CATSQVDGRTEAFF,TGTGCCACCAGCCAAGTCGACGGGAGGACTGAAGCTTTCTTT
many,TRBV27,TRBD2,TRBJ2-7,CASSFGGIGEQYF,TGTGCCAGCAGTTTCGGGGGGATTGGGGAGCAGTACTTC
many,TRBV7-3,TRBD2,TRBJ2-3,CASSPLLAGPSTDTQYF,TGTGCCAGCAGCCCCCTACTAGCGGGGCCTAGCACAGATACGCAGTATTTT
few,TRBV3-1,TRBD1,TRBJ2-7,CASSQRTGGPRYF,TGTGCCAGCAGCCAGAGGACAGGGGGACCTAGGTACTTC
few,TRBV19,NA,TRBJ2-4,CASSSLSPQGVTIQYF,TGTGCCAGTAGCTCCCTTAGCCCGCAAGGGGTAACCATTCAGTACTTC
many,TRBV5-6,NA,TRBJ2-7,CASSFQSPGLGEQYF,TGTGCCAGCAGCTTTCAGTCGCCGGGGCTGGGGGAGCAGTACTTC
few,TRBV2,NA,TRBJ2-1,CASTAVRGPYNEQFF,TGTGCCAGCACCGCGGTCCGGGGCCCCTACAATGAGCAGTTCTTC
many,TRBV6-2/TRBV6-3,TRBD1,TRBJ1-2,CASSYYLGTGWGPDGYTF,TGTGCCAGCAGTTACTACCTTGGGACAGGATGGGGGCCGGATGGCTACACCTTC